This record covers a single T cell receptor (beta chain). CDR3 regions were amplified by Arm-PCR using iRepertoire HTBI primers to build TCR beta libraries. The authors' processing: Looking across samples, the authors found approximately 60 TRBV and 14 TRBJ segments. TCRdb independently ran MiXCR on the multiplex PCR reads; one entry per CDR3 protein. These V and J calls derive from TCRdb rather than the authors' analysis. The sample consists of roughly 530,000 distinct CDR3 sequences, 15% to 20% of them appearing once. This record comes from a study of regulatory T cells in long-lasting Graves disease. The time point was: newly diagnosed GD, antithyroid drugs for less than 3 months. PBMC-extracted RNA yielded the TCR library. This sample also appeared in a second study, on T cells in Graves' hyperthyroidism and ophthalmopathy. This second study says: Blood held most thyroid clonotypes expanded above 0.001 frequency.

The sample in question was peripheral blood mononuclear cells (PBMCs), obtained at new diagnosis, from a patient treated with antithyroid drugs. This TCR derives from a woman aged 40 to 65 with Graves disease.

The CDR3 is CAGGQGGGETQYF. DNA for the CDR3: TGTGCCGGAGGACAGGGGGGGGGAGAGACCCAGTACTTC. V gene TRBV5-4 combines with J gene TRBJ2-5; 10 bases agree with TRBD1. Germline trimming cut 10 bases from V and 4 bases from J; bases unmatched to any gene: 7. This CDR3 spans 13 amino acids. CDR1 is SGHNT, CDR2 YYREEE, per germline (reference sequence).